The 21 T cell receptor beta chains presented below share a single source sample, sequenced in a study of T cell responses to AZD1222 COVID-19 vaccine. Produced via immunoSEQ multiplex PCR; TCRdb's table is partial and in-frame only. Found here are roughly 150,000 clones, around 89% of them singletons; the top ten hold less than 2.5%. The sample in question was peripheral blood, obtained on day 0 of AZD1222 vaccination. These receptors were taken from an adult in good health.

This chain connects TRBV19 to TRBJ2-1; 8 positions match TRBD2. Germline assignment: CDR1 LNHDA and CDR2 SQIVND (reference sequence). The CDR3 loop spans 13 amino acids. The junction had 9 bases not matched to a gene; V was cut back by 9 bases and J by 8 bases. The DNA for the CDR3 is TGTGCCAGCAGCGAGCGGGAGTTACATGAGCAGTTCTTC. Translating gives CASSERELHEQFF.

The chain carries TRBV28 and TRBJ1-1; TRBD1 is a possible D gene (6 bases). This CDR3 has 15 residues. Germline values: CDR1 MDHEN, CDR2 SYDVKM. Trimming left V 4 bases short and J 6 bases short, with 18 bases between. The CDR3 sequence: CASSSPLGGGAEAFF. For the CDR3, the DNA is TGTGCCAGCAGTTCACCCTTAGGGGGGGGCGCTGAAGCTTTCTTT. The complete variable domain, with remaining parts taken from reference TRBV28 and TRBJ1-1, reads DVKVTQSSRYLVKRTGEKVFLECVQDMDHENMFWYRQDPGLGLRLIYFSYDVKMKEKGDIPEGYSVSREKKERFSLILESASTNQTSMYLCASSSPLGGGAEAFFGQGTRLTVV.

Only one count was recorded for this clone. CDR3 residues: CASSPTGLAGGPRNIQYF. The CDR3 region has the DNA TGCGCCAGCAGCCCCACGGGACTAGCGGGAGGGCCCAGAAACATTCAGTACTTC. J is TRBJ2-4 and V is TRBV5-1; 16 bases map to TRBD2. The V segment lost 4 bases and the J segment 6 bases; nucleotides outside the gene matches: 10. This CDR3 has 18 residues. Germline V gives CDR1 SGHRS, CDR2 YFSETQ.

In its sample, this clone was seen once. The chain links TRBV10-3 to TRBJ2-4; D remains ambiguous. Germline V gives CDR1 ENHRY, CDR2 SYGVKD. This CDR3 contains 13 residues. The V end lost 11 bases, the J end lost 6 bases, and 17 bases lay between the germline ends. The CDR3, as DNA: TGTGCCTCTTCTGAGGATCCCGGAAACATTCAGTACTTC. Translating gives CASSEDPGNIQYF.

This clone was picked up one time. V is TRBV5-1 and J is TRBJ1-2; 8 positions agree with TRBD1. Germline loops: CDR1 SGHRS, CDR2 YFSETQ. V lost 2 bases and J lost 8; bases outside the gene matches: 5. The CDR3 sequence is 13 residues long. The DNA of the CDR3 is TGCGCCAGCAGCTTAGGGACAGGTCTAGGCTACACCTTC. As protein: CASSLGTGLGYTF.

This sequence joins TRBV2 and TRBJ2-5; no clear D gene. The V end lost 5 bases, the J end lost 0 bases, and 10 bases lay between the germline ends. From germline, CDR1 is SNHLY and CDR2 FYNNEI. The CDR3 is 14 amino acids. CDR3 protein: CASSQGTYQETQYF. In DNA, the CDR3 is TGTGCCAGCAGTCAAGGCACCTACCAAGAGACCCAGTACTTC. Using reference TRBV2 and TRBJ2-5 for the parts outside the CDR3, the full variable domain is EPEVTQTPSHQVTQMGQEVILRCVPISNHLYFYWYRQILGQKVEFLVSFYNNEISEKSEIFDDQFSVERPDGSNFTLKIRSTKLEDSAMYFCASSQGTYQETQYFGPGTRLLVL.

CDR3 residues: CASSPPGGLGTEAFF. The CDR3 DNA reads TGTGCCAGCAGCCCCCCAGGTGGGTTGGGTACTGAAGCTTTCTTT. V and J are TRBV5-6 and TRBJ1-1; no definite D call. CDR3 size: 15 residues. Per germline, CDR1 SGHDT and CDR2 YYEEEE. V lost 4 bases to trimming and J lost 5 bases, with 18 bases between them.

This chain uses TRBV30 with TRBJ1-2; no reliable D call. Germline V gene sequence: CDR1 GTSNPN, CDR2 SVGIG (reference sequence). The CDR3 contains 11 residues. V lost 1 base and J lost 9, with 9 bases in between. CDR3 nucleotide sequence: TGTGCCTGGAGTGGCACCGCACGCTACACCTTC. Translated, it gives CAWSGTARYTF. The full variable domain, its missing parts supplied by reference TRBV30 and TRBJ1-2, is SQTIHQWPATLVQPVGSPLSLECTVEGTSNPNLYWYRQAAGRGLQLLFYSVGIGQISSEVPQNLSASRPQDRQFILSSKKLLLSDSGFYLCAWSGTARYTFGSGTRLTVV.

The chain couples TRBV2 to TRBJ1-5; a weak D match, TRBD1 (5 bases). The germline CDR1 and CDR2 sequences are SNHLY and FYNNEI. This CDR3 contains 14 residues. The V gene lost 6 bases and the J gene lost 9 bases, with 18 bases spanning the gap. CDR3 loop: CASSPGAPRSPQHF. The CDR3 DNA sequence: TGTGCCAGCAGCCCCGGGGCCCCCAGGTCGCCCCAGCATTTT.

The V and J genes are TRBV5-6 and TRBJ2-2; D gene uncertain. Germline CDR1 and CDR2: SGHDT and YYEEEE. The CDR3 has 12 residues. Trimming removed 0 bases from V and 6 bases from J, with 3 bases in between. This CDR3 reads CASSLAAGELFF. CDR3 DNA sequence: TGTGCCAGCAGCTTGGCGGCCGGGGAGCTGTTTTTT.

The V gene is TRBV18, the J gene TRBJ1-1, with 7 bases that match TRBD1. Germline-derived CDR1 and CDR2 are KGHSH and LQKENI. The V and J ends lost 2 bases and 1 base, in that order; junction bases with no gene match: 13. The CDR3 is made up of 18 amino acids. The CDR3 DNA reads TGTGCCAGCTCACCAACCACCTTCTGGGACAGCAAGAACACTGAAGCTTTCTTT. It yields the protein CASSPTTFWDSKNTEAFF.

V and J are TRBV5-4 and TRBJ2-1, with TRBD2 matching over 7 bases. This CDR3 has 15 residues. The J segment lost 8 bases and the V segment lost 4 bases, leaving 12 bases of the junction unmatched. CDR1 and CDR2 (germline): SGHNT, YYREEE (reference sequence). CDR3 residues: CASSRPGEGRDEQFF. The CDR3 DNA is TGTGCCAGCAGCAGACCGGGGGAGGGCCGGGATGAGCAGTTCTTC.

V and J are TRBV2 and TRBJ2-4, with 11 bases fitting TRBD2. The CDR3 loop spans 16 amino acids. From germline, CDR1 is SNHLY and CDR2 FYNNEI. V was pared by 5 bases and J by 6 bases, with 9 bases of the junction left unmatched. This chain's CDR3 is CASSFTSGSGGNIQYF. The CDR3 DNA follows: TGTGCCAGCAGTTTTACTAGCGGGAGCGGTGGAAACATTCAGTACTTC.

The chain combines TRBV11-3 with TRBJ2-2; D is unresolved. V lost 6 bases to trimming and J lost 2 bases, with 7 bases between them. The germline CDR1 and CDR2 sequences are SGHNT and YENEEA. The length of the CDR3 is 13 residues. For the CDR3, the DNA is TGTGCCAGCAGGATACGCAACACCGGGGAGCTGTTTTTT. It specifies CASRIRNTGELFF.

V is TRBV19 and J is TRBJ1-2; no clear D gene. CDR1 is LNHDA, CDR2 SQIVND, per germline (reference sequence). V was clipped by 3 bases and J by 4 bases, with 12 bases between them. The CDR3 is made up of 14 amino acids. CDR3 bases: TGTGCCAGTAGTATCCTAGCAGGCTTCTATGGCTACACCTTC. Its protein product is CASSILAGFYGYTF.

The chain has TRBV30 and TRBJ2-2; TRBD1 agrees at 9 bases. The CDR3 consists of 15 residues. J lost 5 bases, V lost 1 base, and 5 bases had no gene match. Germline assignment: CDR1 GTSNPN and CDR2 SVGIG (reference sequence). CDR3 sequence (DNA): TGTGCCTGGAGTGCCTGGACAGGGGTTACCGGGGAGCTGTTTTTT. Translating gives CAWSAWTGVTGELFF.

This sequence joins TRBV18 and TRBJ1-1, with a tentative D call TRBD1 (6 bases). This CDR3 comprises 13 residues. The germline CDR1 and CDR2 sequences are KGHSH and LQKENI. V was clipped by 3 bases and J by 2 bases, with 7 bases between them. The CDR3 bases are TGTGCCAGCTCACCGGGACAAAACACTGAAGCTTTCTTT. Translated: CASSPGQNTEAFF.

The V call is TRBV5-1, the J call TRBJ2-5; TRBD2 matches 13 bases. The CDR3 covers 15 residues. In germline, CDR1 is SGHRS, CDR2 YFSETQ. V shed 4 bases and J 4 bases; nucleotides not matched to a gene: 4. CDR3: CASSKGLAGSETQYF. The CDR3 DNA sequence: TGCGCCAGCAGCAAGGGACTAGCGGGATCAGAGACCCAGTACTTC.

The gene calls are TRBV5-1 and TRBJ1-4, with a tentative D call TRBD1 (5 bases). Germline lookup yields CDR1 SGHRS and CDR2 YFSETQ. V was pared by 1 base and J by 8 bases, with 27 bases between. There are 19 residues in the CDR3. DNA of the CDR3: TGCGCCAGCAGCTTGTACCCCGCGGCCAGGGCGTCGGGAAACGAAAAACTGTTTTTT. Its protein is CASSLYPAARASGNEKLFF.

The chain couples TRBV19 to TRBJ1-1; 7 positions match TRBD1. Per the germline V gene, CDR1 is LNHDA and CDR2 is SQIVND (reference sequence). Trimming cost V 5 bases and J 4 bases; bases outside gene matches: 7. The CDR3 sequence is 14 residues long. The CDR3 is CASSPRQGATEAFF. The CDR3 DNA sequence: TGTGCCAGTAGTCCCAGACAGGGCGCCACTGAAGCTTTCTTT.

The chain links TRBV30 to TRBJ2-2; D not resolved. Per germline, CDR1 GTSNPN and CDR2 SVGIG (reference sequence). The CDR3 length is 15 residues. Deletions cut 0 bases from V and 4 bases from J, with 12 bases between. CDR3: CAWSVGLTVTGELFF. The CDR3 DNA is TGTGCCTGGAGTGTTGGATTGACGGTCACCGGGGAGCTGTTTTTT.